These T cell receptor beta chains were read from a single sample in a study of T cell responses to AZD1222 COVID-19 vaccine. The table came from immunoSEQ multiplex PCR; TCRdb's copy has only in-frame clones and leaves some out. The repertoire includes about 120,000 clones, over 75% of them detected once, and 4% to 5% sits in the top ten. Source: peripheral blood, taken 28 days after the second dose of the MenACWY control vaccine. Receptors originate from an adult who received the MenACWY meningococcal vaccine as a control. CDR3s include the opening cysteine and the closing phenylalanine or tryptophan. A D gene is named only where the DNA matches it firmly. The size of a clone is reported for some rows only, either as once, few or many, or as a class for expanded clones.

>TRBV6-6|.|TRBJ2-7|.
TGTGCCAGCAGTTACGAGGCCCTCGAGCAGTACTTC
CASSYEALEQYF
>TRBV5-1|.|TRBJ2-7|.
TGCGCCAGCAGCTTGGCAGTATTAGGCCGTAACGAGCAGTACTTC
CASSLAVLGRNEQYF
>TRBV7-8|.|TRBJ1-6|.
TGTGCCAGCTCGCGGGCAGCCAATTCACCCCTCCACTTT
CASSRAANSPLHF
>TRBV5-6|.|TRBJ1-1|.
TGTGCCAGCAGCTTGGGCGCTCCGAACACTGAAGCTTTCTTT
CASSLGAPNTEAFF
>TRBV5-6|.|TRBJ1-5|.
TGTGCCAGCAGCTTGTGGGCAGGGAGCAATCAGCCCCAGCATTTT
CASSLWAGSNQPQHF
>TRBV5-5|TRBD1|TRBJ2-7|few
TGTGCCAGCAGCTTGAGACAGGGCTACGAGCAGTACTTC
CASSLRQGYEQYF
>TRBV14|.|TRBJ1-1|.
TGTGCCAGCAGCCAGACCGGCCCCGGGACTTTCTTT
CASSQTGPGTFF
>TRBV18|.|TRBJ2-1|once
TGTGCCAGCTCACCAACGGGACCTCGTCGGGATGAGCAGTTCTTC
CASSPTGPRRDEQFF
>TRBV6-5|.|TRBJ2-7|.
TGTGCCAGCAGTTACGGGGACACGACCTACGAGCAGTACTTC
CASSYGDTTYEQYF
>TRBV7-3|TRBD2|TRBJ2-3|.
TGTGCCAGCAGCCCCCGGACTAGCGGCACAGATACGCAGTATTTT
CASSPRTSGTDTQYF
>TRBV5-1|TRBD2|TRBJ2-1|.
TGCGCCAGCAGCCTCGGGACTAGTTCGTACAATGAGCAGTTCTTC
CASSLGTSSYNEQFF
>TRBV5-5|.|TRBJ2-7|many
TGTGCCAGCAGCTTGGGGCAGGGGCGGGAGCAGTACTTC
CASSLGQGREQYF
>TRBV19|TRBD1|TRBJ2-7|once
TGTGCCAGTAGTCTACAGGGACAGGCAATCTACGAGCAGTACTTC
CASSLQGQAIYEQYF
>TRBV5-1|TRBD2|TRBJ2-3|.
TGCGCCAGCAGCTTGGAAGGGACTAGCGCTGTAGATACGCAGTATTTT
CASSLEGTSAVDTQYF